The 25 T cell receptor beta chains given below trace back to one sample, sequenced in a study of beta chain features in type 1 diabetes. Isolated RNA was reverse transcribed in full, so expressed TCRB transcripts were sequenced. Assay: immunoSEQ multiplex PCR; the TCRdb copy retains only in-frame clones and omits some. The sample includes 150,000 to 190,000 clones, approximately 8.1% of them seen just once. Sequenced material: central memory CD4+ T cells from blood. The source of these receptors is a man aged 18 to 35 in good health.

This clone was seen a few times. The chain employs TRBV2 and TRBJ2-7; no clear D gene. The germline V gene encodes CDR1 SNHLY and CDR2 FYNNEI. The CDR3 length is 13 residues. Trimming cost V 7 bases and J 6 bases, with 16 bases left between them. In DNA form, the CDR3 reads TGTGCCAGCAAGTGGTTTACGAGCATCGAGCAGTACTTC. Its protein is CASKWFTSIEQYF.

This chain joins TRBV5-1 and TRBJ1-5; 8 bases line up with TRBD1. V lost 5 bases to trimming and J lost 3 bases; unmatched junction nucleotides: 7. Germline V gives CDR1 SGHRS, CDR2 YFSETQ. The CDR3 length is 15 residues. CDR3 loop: CASSWTGTDNQPQHF. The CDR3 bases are TGCGCCAGCAGTTGGACAGGGACGGACAATCAGCCCCAGCATTTT. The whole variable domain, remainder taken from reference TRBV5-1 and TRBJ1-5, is KAGVTQTPRYLIKTRGQQVTLSCSPISGHRSVSWYQQTPGQGLQFLFEYFSETQRNKGNFPGRFSGRQFSNSRSEMNVSTLELGDSALYLCASSWTGTDNQPQHFGDGTRLSIL.

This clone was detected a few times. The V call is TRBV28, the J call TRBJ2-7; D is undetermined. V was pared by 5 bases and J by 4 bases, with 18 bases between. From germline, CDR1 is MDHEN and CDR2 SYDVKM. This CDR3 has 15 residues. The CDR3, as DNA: TGTGCCAGCAGTCCGCACGATGTAGCTGGGTACGAGCAGTACTTC. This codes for CASSPHDVAGYEQYF.

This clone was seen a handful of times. As DNA, the CDR3 is TGTGCCAGCAGTCTTCGTACTAGCGATCAAGAGACCCAGTACTTC. It encodes CASSLRTSDQETQYF. This sequence joins TRBV6-5 and TRBJ2-5, with TRBD2 identical over 7 bases. The germline gives CDR1 MNHEY, CDR2 SVGAGI. The J segment lost 2 bases and the V segment lost 5 bases, leaving 8 bases of the junction unmatched. The CDR3 contains 15 residues.

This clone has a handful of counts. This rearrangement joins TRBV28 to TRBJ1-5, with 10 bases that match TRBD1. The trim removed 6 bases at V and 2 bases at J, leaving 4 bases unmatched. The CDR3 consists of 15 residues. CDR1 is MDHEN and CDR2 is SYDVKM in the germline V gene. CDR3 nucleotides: TGTGCCAGCAGCTCCGGGACAGGGGGCAATCAGCCCCAGCATTTT. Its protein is CASSSGTGGNQPQHF.

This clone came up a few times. DNA of the CDR3: TGCAGCGTTACGGGACTAGCGGGAGGAACCTACAATGAGCAGTTCTTC. This translates into CSVTGLAGGTYNEQFF. The chain employs TRBV29-1 and TRBJ2-1, with 15 bases identical to TRBD2. The CDR3 has 16 amino acids. Germline assignment: CDR1 SQVTM and CDR2 ANQGSEA. The V gene end was trimmed by 5 bases and the J gene end by 2 bases; junction bases not matched to a gene: 4.

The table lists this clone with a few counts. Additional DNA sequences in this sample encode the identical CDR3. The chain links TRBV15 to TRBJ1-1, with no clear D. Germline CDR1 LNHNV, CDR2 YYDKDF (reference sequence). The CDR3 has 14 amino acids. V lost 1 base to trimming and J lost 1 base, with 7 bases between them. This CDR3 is CATSRGAANTEAFF. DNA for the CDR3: TGTGCCACCAGCAGAGGGGCAGCGAACACTGAAGCTTTCTTT.

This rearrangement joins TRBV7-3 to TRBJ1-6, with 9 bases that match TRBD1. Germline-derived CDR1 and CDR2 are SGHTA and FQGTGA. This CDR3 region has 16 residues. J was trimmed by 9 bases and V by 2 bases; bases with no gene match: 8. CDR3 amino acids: CASSLVSGQGSSPLHF. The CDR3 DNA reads TGTGCCAGCAGCTTAGTTTCGGGACAGGGTTCTTCACCCCTCCACTTT.

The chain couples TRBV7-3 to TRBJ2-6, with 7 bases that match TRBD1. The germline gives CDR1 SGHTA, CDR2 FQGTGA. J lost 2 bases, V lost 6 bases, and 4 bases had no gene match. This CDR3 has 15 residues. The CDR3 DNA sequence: TGTGCCAGCAGTCCAGGGGGACCTGGGGCCAACGTCCTGACTTTC. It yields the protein CASSPGGPGANVLTF.

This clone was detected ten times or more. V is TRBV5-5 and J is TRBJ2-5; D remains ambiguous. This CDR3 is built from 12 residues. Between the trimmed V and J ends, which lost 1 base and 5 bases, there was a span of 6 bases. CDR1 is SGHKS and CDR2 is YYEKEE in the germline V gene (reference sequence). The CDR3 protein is CASSLSEETQYF. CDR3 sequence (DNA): TGTGCCAGCAGCTTGAGCGAGGAGACCCAGTACTTC.

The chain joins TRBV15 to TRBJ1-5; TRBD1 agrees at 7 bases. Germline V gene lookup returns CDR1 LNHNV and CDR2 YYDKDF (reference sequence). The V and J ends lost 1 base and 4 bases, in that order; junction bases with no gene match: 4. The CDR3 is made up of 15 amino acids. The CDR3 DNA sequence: TGTGCCACCAGCAGAGGGGGACAGAGAAATCAGCCCCAGCATTTT. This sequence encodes CATSRGGQRNQPQHF. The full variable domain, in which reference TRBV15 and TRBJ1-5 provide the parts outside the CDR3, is DAMVIQNPRYQVTQFGKPVTLSCSQTLNHNVMYWYQQKSSQAPKLLFHYYDKDFNNEADTPDNFQSRRPNTSFCFLDIRSPGLGDTAMYLCATSRGGQRNQPQHFGDGTRLSIL.

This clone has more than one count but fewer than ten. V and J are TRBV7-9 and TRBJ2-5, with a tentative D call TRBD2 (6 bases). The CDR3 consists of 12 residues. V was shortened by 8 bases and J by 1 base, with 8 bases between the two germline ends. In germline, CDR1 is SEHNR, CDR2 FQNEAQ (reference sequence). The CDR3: CASGGFQETQYF. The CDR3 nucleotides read TGTGCCAGCGGGGGGTTCCAAGAGACCCAGTACTTC. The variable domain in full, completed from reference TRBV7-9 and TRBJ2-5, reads DTGVSQNPRHKITKRGQNVTFRCDPISEHNRLYWYRQTLGQGPEFLTYFQNEAQLEKSRLLSDRFSAERPKGSFSTLEIQRTEQGDSAMYLCASGGFQETQYFGPGTRLLVL.

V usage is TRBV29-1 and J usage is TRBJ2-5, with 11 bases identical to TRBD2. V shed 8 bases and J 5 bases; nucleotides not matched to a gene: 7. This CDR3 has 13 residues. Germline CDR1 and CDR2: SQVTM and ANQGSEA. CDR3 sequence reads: CSISGRADETQYF. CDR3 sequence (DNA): TGCAGCATTAGCGGGAGGGCCGATGAGACCCAGTACTTC.

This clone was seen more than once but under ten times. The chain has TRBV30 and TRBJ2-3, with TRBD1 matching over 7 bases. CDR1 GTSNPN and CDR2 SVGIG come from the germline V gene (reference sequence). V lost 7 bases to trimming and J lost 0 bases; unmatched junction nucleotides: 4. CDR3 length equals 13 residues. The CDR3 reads CASTGASTDTQYF. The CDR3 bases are TGTGCCTCAACAGGGGCCAGCACAGATACGCAGTATTTT.

CDR3 DNA: TGTGCCAGCAGTTTATTCGGGTACCCGAACACTGAAGCTTTCTTT. This translates into CASSLFGYPNTEAFF. The rearrangement uses TRBV28 and TRBJ1-1; no firm D call. CDR1 MDHEN and CDR2 SYDVKM come from the germline V gene. Trimming left V 1 base short and J 1 base short, with 10 bases between. The CDR3 is made up of 15 amino acids.

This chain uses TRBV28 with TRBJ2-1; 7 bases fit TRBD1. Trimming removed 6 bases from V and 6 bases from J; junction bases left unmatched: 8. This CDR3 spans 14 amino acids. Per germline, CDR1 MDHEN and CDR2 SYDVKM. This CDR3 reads CASRSRDSFNEQFF. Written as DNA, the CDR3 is TGTGCCAGCAGATCCCGGGACAGCTTCAATGAGCAGTTCTTC.

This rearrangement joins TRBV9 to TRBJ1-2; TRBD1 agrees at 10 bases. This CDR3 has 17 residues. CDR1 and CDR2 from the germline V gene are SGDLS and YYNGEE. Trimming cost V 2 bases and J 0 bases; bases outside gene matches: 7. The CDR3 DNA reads TGTGCCAGCAGCGTGGACCGGGACAGGGGATCTAACTATGGCTACACCTTC. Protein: CASSVDRDRGSNYGYTF.

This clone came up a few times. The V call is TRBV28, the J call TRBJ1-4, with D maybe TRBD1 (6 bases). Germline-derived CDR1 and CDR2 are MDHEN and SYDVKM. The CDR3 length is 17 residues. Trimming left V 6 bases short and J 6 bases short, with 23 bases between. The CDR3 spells CASSFPNVWGPDEKLFF. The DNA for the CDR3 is TGTGCCAGCAGCTTCCCGAATGTATGGGGGCCGGATGAAAAACTGTTTTTT.

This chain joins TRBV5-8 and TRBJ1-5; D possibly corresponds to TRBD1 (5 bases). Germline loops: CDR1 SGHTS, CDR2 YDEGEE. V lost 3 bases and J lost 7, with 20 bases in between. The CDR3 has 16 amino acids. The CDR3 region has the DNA TGTGCCAGCAGCTCCGATAAAGGGGCTGTGGAGCAGCCCCAGCATTTT. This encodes CASSSDKGAVEQPQHF.

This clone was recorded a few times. The CDR3 is CASSQDLRQGVTYEQYF. The DNA for the CDR3 is TGCGCCAGCAGCCAAGATCTTAGGCAGGGGGTCACCTACGAGCAGTACTTC. The V gene is TRBV4-1, the J gene TRBJ2-7; TRBD1 aligns across 7 bases. Germline V gene sequence: CDR1 MGHRA, CDR2 YSYEKL. This CDR3 is 17 amino acids long. V lost 0 bases and J lost 2; bases outside the gene matches: 10.

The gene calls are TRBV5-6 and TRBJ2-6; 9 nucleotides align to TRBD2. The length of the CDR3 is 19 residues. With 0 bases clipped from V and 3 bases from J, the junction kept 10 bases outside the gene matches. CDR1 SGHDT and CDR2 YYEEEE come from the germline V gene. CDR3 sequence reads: CASSLVLAGVGYGANVLTF. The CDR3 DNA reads TGTGCCAGCAGCTTGGTTTTAGCGGGAGTGGGATATGGGGCCAACGTCCTGACTTTC. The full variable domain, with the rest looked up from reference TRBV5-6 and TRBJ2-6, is DAGVTQSPTHLIKTRGQQVTLRCSPKSGHDTVSWYQQALGQGPQFIFQYYEEEERQRGNFPDRFSGHQFPNYSSELNVNALLLGDSALYLCASSLVLAGVGYGANVLTFGAGSRLTVL.

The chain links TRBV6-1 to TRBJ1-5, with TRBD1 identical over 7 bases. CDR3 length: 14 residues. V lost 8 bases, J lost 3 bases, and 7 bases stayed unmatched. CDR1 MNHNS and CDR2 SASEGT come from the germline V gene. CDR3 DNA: TGTGCCAGCCTTCAGGGGGAGCCCAATCAGCCCCAGCATTTT. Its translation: CASLQGEPNQPQHF.

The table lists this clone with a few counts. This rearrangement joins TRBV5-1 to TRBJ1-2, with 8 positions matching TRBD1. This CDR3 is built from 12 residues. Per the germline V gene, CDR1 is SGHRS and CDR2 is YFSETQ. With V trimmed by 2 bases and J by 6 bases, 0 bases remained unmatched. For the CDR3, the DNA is TGCGCCAGCAGCTTACAGGGGGATGGCTACACCTTC. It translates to CASSLQGDGYTF.

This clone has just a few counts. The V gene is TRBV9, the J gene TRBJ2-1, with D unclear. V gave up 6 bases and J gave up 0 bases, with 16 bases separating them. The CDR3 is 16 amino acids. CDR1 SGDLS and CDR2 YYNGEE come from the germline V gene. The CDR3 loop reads CASTIEVYSSYNEQFF. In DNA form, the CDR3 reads TGTGCCAGCACAATTGAAGTCTATAGCTCCTACAATGAGCAGTTCTTC.

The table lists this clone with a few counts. The CDR3: CASSAKTGVGYTF. DNA for the CDR3: TGTGCCAGCAGCGCCAAAACAGGGGTCGGCTACACCTTC. This chain uses TRBV9 with TRBJ1-2; 7 nucleotides agree with TRBD1. V shed 3 bases, J shed 8 bases, and the junction held 7 bases outside the gene matches. Germline V gene sequence: CDR1 SGDLS, CDR2 YYNGEE. The CDR3 extends over 13 amino acids.